This T cell receptor beta chain was observed in a study of post-analysis software for immune sequencing data. Whole-study findings and limits: There was significantly lower normalized Chao1 diversity in multiple sclerosis patients than in controls. Controls had lower frequencies than patients of a handful of TRBV segments, which included TRBV5-6, TRBV5-1 and TRBV20-1. Same-batch preparations were strongly co-clustered by F measure.

The CDR3 totals 16 residues. J was trimmed by 6 bases and V by 2 bases; bases with no gene match: 9. Germline V gives CDR1 PRHDT, CDR2 FYEKMQ (reference sequence). Unique molecular identifiers tagged the TCR beta cDNA libraries. Each CDR3 protein gets one entry after TCRdb re-called the PCR reads with MiXCR. The repertoire holds hundreds of thousands of distinct CDR3 sequences, with under 70% as singletons. This clonotype showed up just a few times. Its antigen is unknown. The rearrangement uses TRBV13 and TRBJ2-3, with 9 bases that match TRBD2. Sequencing was performed on blood. The receptor was isolated from a girl between 5 and 17 years old with multiple sclerosis. This CDR3 reads CASSLRGLATRDTQYF. The DNA of the CDR3 is TGTGCCAGCAGCTTACGGGGACTAGCTACTAGGGATACGCAGTATTTT.